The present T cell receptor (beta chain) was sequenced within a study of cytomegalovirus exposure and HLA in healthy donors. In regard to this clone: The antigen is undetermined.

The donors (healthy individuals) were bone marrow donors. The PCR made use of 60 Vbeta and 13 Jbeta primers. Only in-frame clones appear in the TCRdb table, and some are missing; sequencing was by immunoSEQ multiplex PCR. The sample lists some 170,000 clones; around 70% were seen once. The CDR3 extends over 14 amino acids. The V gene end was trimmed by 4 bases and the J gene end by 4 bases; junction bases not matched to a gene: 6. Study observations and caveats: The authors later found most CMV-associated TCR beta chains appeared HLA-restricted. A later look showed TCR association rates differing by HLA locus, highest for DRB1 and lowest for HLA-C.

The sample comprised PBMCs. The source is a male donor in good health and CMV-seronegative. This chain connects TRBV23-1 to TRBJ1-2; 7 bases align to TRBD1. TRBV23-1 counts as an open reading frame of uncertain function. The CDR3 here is CASSRERQGYGYTF. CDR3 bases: TGCGCCAGCAGTCGCGAAAGACAGGGCTATGGCTACACCTTC.